This T cell receptor (beta chain) was retrieved from a study of monozygotic twins with inflammatory bowel disease. TCRdb derives one entry per CDR3 protein from the 5' RACE reads, leaving out DNA. The ten most abundant clones cover 2% to 3% of a sample with a few hundred thousand distinct CDR3 sequences. Looked up from germline, CDR1 is MNHEY and CDR2 is SMNVEV (reference sequence). The CDR3 extends over 14 amino acids. Sequencing was carried out using blood. This sequence was found in a human donor with ulcerative colitis or Crohn's disease, or a healthy co-twin of an affected twin (not recorded which). The chain links TRBV27 to TRBJ2-2. The chain's CDR3 is CASSLEQLGGELFF.